This T cell receptor beta chain was obtained from a study of CD8 T cells in ankylosing spondylitis. Deletions cut 1 base from V and 8 bases from J, with 6 bases between. The CDR3 extends over 12 amino acids. Germline CDR1 and CDR2: LGHNA and YSLEER. Details on this clonotype: What it binds is not known.

TCRdb ran MiXCR on the 5' RACE reads and lists one entry per CDR3 protein. The table lists 270,000 or so distinct CDR3 sequences, about 20% of them singletons. Study-wide results and caveats: Significantly higher representation of disease-linked clones was reported for matched ankylosing spondylitis synovial fluid.

The sample consisted of blood, either unsorted or a sorted T cell fraction (not recorded which). The genes are TRBV4-3 and TRBJ2-1; D unresolved. The sequence derives from a male donor with ankylosing spondylitis or in good health (not recorded which). CDR3 bases: TGCGCCAGCAGCCAAGGTGCGGATGAGCAGTTCTTC. Amino acid sequence: CASSQGADEQFF.